This TCR beta chain stems from a study of T cells in women clearing cervical HPV infection. In the study overall: Controls gave blood once infection was undetectable; cases at lesion identification. For cases, blood was sampled a median approximately 150 days after lesion detection, interquartile range roughly 90 to 230 days. With HLA typing for only a few women, HLA confounding remains possible.

CDR3 length equals 16 residues. V was clipped by 6 bases and J by 0 bases, with 16 bases between them. Germline CDR1 and CDR2: SNHLY and FYNNEI. Concerning this clone itself: The read falls 3 residues short of the CDR3 end, and the missing part is taken from the germline J gene.

TCRdb keeps only in-frame clones here, not all; method: immunoSEQ multiplex PCR. Listed are tens of thousands of clones; more than 1% falls within the top ten. Sequenced input: blood buffy coat. The TCR sequence derives from a woman aged 18 to 75 with a cervical HPV16 infection that either progressed to CIN3+ or cleared (not recorded which). The V gene is TRBV2, the J gene TRBJ2-3; a possible D gene is TRBD2 (6 bases). The sequenced part of the CDR3 DNA is TGTGCCAGCAGGGGACTCGGCCCCTCTAGCACAGATACG. Residues: CASRGLGPSSTDT. The complete CDR3 reads CASRGLGPSSTDTQYF. Looking up the rest from reference TRBV2 and TRBJ2-3 gives the full variable domain: EPEVTQTPSHQVTQMGQEVILRCVPISNHLYFYWYRQILGQKVEFLVSFYNNEISEKSEIFDDQFSVERPDGSNFTLKIRSTKLEDSAMYFCASRGLGPSSTDTQYFGPGTRLTVL.